This T cell receptor (beta chain) was found in a study of blood T cell repertoires in COVID-19. Study overall: Researchers got acute and convalescent COVID-19 samples from the United States, Italy and Spain. T cells, B-cell-depleted T cells, or PBMCs supplied cDNA or gDNA.

In the original workflow: The assay estimated nucleated cells by amplifying reference gene primers. The table came from immunoSEQ multiplex PCR; TCRdb's copy has only in-frame clones and leaves some out. The DNA was the basis for D and trimming; V, J and clone size are from that table. The table has some 100,000 clones, approximately 91% seen once. Remarks on this clone: Compared with germline, one end of the junction differs, possibly owing to a read error.

The CDR3 covers 13 residues. In germline, CDR1 is SGHAT, CDR2 FQNNGV. The chain employs TRBV11-2 and TRBJ2-4; perhaps TRBD2 as D (5 bases). Sequencing used peripheral blood. This clonotype was sampled from a man aged 60 to 69 with acute or convalescent COVID-19. This CDR3 is CASSLDRGRPGDF. DNA of the CDR3: TGTGCCAGCAGCTTAGATCGAGGCAGGCCCGGGGACTTC.